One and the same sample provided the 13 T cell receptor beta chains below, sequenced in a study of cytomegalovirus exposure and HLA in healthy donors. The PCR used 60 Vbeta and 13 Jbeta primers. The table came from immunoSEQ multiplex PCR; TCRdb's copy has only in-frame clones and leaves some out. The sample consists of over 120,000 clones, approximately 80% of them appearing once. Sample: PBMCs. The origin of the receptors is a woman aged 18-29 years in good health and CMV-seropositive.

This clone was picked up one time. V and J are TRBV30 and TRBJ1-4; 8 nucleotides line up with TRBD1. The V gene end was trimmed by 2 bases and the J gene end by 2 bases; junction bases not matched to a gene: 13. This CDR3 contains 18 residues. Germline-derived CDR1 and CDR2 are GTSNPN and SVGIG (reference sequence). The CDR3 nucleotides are TGTGCCTGGAGTACCGGGACAGGCGGTTTAGCCACTAATGAAAAACTGTTTTTT. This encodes CAWSTGTGGLATNEKLFF.

The CDR3: CASSHQGRSSYNEQFF. CDR3 coding DNA: TGTGCCAGCAGCCATCAGGGCAGGAGCTCCTACAATGAGCAGTTCTTC. The chain combines TRBV7-2 with TRBJ2-1, with D possibly TRBD1 on 5 matching bases. The V gene lost 5 bases and the J gene lost 0 bases, with 14 bases spanning the gap. The CDR3 loop spans 16 amino acids. Germline CDR1 is SGHTA and CDR2 is FQGNSA.

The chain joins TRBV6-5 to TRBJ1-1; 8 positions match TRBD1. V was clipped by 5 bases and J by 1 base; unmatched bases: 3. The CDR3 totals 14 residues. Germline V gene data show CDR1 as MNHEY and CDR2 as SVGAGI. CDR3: CASSVGQGNTEAFF. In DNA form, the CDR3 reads TGTGCCAGCAGTGTCGGACAGGGGAACACTGAAGCTTTCTTT.

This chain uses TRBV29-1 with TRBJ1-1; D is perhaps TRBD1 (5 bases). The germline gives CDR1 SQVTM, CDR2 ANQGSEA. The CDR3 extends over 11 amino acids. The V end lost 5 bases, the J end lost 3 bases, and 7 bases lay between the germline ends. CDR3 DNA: TGCAGCGTTTGGGGGGACACTGAAGCTTTCTTT. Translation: CSVWGDTEAFF. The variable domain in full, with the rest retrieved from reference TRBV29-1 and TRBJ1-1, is SAVISQKPSRDICQRGTSLTIQCQVDSQVTMMFWYRQQPGQSLTLIATANQGSEATYESGFVIDKFPISRPNLTFSTLTVSNMSPEDSSIYLCSVWGDTEAFFGQGTRLTVV.

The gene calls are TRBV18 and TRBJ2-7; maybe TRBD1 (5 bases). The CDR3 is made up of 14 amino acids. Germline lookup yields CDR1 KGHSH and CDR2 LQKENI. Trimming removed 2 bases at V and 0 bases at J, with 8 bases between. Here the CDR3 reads CASSPDRSSYEQYF. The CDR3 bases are TGTGCCAGCTCACCAGACAGAAGCTCCTACGAGCAGTACTTC.

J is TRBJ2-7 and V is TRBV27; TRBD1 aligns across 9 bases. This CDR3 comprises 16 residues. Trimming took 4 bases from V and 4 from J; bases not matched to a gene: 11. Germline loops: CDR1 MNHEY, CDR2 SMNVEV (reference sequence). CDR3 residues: CASSSPSRDRVYEQYF. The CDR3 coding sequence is TGTGCCAGCAGTTCCCCATCTCGGGACAGGGTTTACGAGCAGTACTTC.

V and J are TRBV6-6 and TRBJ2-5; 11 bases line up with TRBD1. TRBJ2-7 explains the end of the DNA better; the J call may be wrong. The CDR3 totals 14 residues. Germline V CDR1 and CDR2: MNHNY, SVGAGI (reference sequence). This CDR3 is CACSRTGGGYEQYF. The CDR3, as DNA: TGTGCCTGTTCCCGGACAGGGGGCGGATACGAGCAGTACTTC.

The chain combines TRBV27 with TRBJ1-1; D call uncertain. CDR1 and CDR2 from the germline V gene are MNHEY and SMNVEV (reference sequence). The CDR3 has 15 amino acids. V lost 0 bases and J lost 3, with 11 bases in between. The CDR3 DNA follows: TGTGCCAGCAGTTTATCGCCGACGGCGGACACTGAAGCTTTCTTT. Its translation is CASSLSPTADTEAFF.

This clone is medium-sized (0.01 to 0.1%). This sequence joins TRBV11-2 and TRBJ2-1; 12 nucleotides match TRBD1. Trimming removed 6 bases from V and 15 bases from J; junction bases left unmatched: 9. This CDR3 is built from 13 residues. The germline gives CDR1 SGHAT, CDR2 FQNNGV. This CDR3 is CASSSGTGGIVFF. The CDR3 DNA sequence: TGTGCCAGCAGTTCCGGGACAGGGGGCATCGTGTTCTTC.

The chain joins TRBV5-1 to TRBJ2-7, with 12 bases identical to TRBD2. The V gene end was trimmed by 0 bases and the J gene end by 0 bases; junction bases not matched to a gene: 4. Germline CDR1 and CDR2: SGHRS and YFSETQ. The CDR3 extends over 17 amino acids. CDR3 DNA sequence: TGCGCCAGCAGCTTGGGTCTAGCGGGAGGGAGCTCCTACGAGCAGTACTTC. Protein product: CASSLGLAGGSSYEQYF.

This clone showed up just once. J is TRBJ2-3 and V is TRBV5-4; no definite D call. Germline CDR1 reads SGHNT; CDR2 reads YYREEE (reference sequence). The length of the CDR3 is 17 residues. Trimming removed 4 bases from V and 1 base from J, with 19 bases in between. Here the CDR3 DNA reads TGTGCCAGCAGCCACGAAGCGTTTAAGACCGGCACAGATACGCAGTATTTT. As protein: CASSHEAFKTGTDTQYF. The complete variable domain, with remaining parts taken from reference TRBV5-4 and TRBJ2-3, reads ETGVTQSPTHLIKTRGQQVTLRCSSQSGHNTVSWYQQALGQGPQFIFQYYREEENGRGNFPPRFSGLQFPNYSSELNVNALELDDSALYLCASSHEAFKTGTDTQYFGPGTRLTVL.

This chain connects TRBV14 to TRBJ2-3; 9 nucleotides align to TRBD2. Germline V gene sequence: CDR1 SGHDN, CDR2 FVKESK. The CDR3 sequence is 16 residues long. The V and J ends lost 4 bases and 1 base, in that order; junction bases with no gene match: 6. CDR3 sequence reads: CASSRNLAGGTDTQYF. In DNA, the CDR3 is TGTGCCAGCAGCCGGAACTTAGCGGGGGGCACAGATACGCAGTATTTT.

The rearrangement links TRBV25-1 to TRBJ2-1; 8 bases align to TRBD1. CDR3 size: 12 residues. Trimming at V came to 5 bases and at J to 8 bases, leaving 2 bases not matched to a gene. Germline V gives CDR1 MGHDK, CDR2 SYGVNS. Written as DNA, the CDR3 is TGTGCCAGCAGTCCACAGGGGGATGAGCAGTTCTTC. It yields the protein CASSPQGDEQFF.